This is a list of T cell receptor beta chains from one sample in a study of shared clonotypes between healthy human individuals. Method: immunoSEQ multiplex PCR; TCRdb's copy keeps in-frame clones and lacks some. The profile shows approximately 810,000 clones, more than 85% of them singletons. Sequencing used naive CD8+ T cells sorted from blood. The receptors derive from a man younger than 40 in good health. Each CDR3 is given without its conserved first and last residue. A D gene is named only where the DNA matches it firmly.

v_gene: TRBV11-2
len: 11
d_gene: NA
j_gene: TRBJ2-1
CDR3aa: ASSHPTKNEQF

v_gene: TRBV7-2
len: 14
d_gene: NA
j_gene: TRBJ2-7
CDR3aa: ASSSYIDSRTYEQY

v_gene: TRBV5-1
len: 13
d_gene: NA
j_gene: TRBJ2-5
CDR3aa: ASSSYAGPKETQY

v_gene: TRBV9
len: 12
d_gene: TRBD2
j_gene: TRBJ2-7
CDR3aa: ASSESGSSDEQY

v_gene: TRBV9
len: 13
d_gene: NA
j_gene: TRBJ2-5
CDR3aa: ASTGITTKVETQY

v_gene: TRBV30
len: 11
d_gene: NA
j_gene: TRBJ2-3
CDR3aa: AWSLLITDTQY

v_gene: TRBV7-9
len: 11
d_gene: NA
j_gene: TRBJ2-7
CDR3aa: ASSPGPTYEQY

v_gene: TRBV28
len: 12
d_gene: TRBD1
j_gene: TRBJ1-1
CDR3aa: ASSVQGTYTEAF

v_gene: TRBV6-1
len: 14
d_gene: TRBD1
j_gene: TRBJ2-1
CDR3aa: ASSDPFRDRYNEQF

v_gene: TRBV7-6
len: 11
d_gene: NA
j_gene: TRBJ2-3
CDR3aa: ASSLGRTDTQY

v_gene: TRBV6-1
len: 17
d_gene: TRBD2
j_gene: TRBJ2-1
CDR3aa: ASSEAGLAGVGGYNEQF

v_gene: TRBV4-1
len: 14
d_gene: TRBD2
j_gene: TRBJ2-2
CDR3aa: ASSSPGGANTGELF

v_gene: TRBV5-1
len: 13
d_gene: TRBD1
j_gene: TRBJ2-7
CDR3aa: ASSLRDRIVHEQY

v_gene: TRBV18
len: 10
d_gene: TRBD1
j_gene: TRBJ2-5
CDR3aa: ASSPLQGAQY

v_gene: TRBV13
len: 16
d_gene: TRBD2
j_gene: TRBJ2-1
CDR3aa: ASSLEPSGSPLWNEQF

v_gene: TRBV27
len: 12
d_gene: TRBD2
j_gene: TRBJ2-7
CDR3aa: ASSLGLAAYEQY

v_gene: TRBV27
len: 12
d_gene: NA
j_gene: TRBJ1-5
CDR3aa: ASSFPGSNQPQH

v_gene: TRBV25-1
len: 14
d_gene: NA
j_gene: TRBJ2-1
CDR3aa: ASSITGSVSYNEQF

v_gene: TRBV4-1
len: 11
d_gene: NA
j_gene: TRBJ2-1
CDR3aa: ASSWTAANEQF

v_gene: TRBV5-1
len: 13
d_gene: TRBD1
j_gene: TRBJ2-7
CDR3aa: ASSSTNTGEYEQY

v_gene: TRBV5-4
len: 13
d_gene: TRBD1
j_gene: TRBJ2-7
CDR3aa: ASSLGTGSSYEQY

v_gene: TRBV27
len: 14
d_gene: TRBD1
j_gene: TRBJ2-7
CDR3aa: ASSLNYQGAWGEQY

v_gene: TRBV7-3
len: 13
d_gene: NA
j_gene: TRBJ2-1
CDR3aa: ASSLGGIPYNEQF

v_gene: TRBV7-6
len: 11
d_gene: TRBD2
j_gene: TRBJ2-7
CDR3aa: ASNQRGSYEQY

v_gene: TRBV13
len: 11
d_gene: NA
j_gene: TRBJ2-7
CDR3aa: ASSLGHQGGQY

v_gene: TRBV10-1
len: 11
d_gene: NA
j_gene: TRBJ2-1
CDR3aa: ASSSSSYNEQF

v_gene: TRBV4-3
len: 16
d_gene: TRBD2
j_gene: TRBJ2-7
CDR3aa: ASSQDTARGRIKYEQY

v_gene: TRBV27
len: 11
d_gene: TRBD1
j_gene: TRBJ2-7
CDR3aa: ASRSGQVAEQY

v_gene: TRBV19
len: 13
d_gene: NA
j_gene: TRBJ1-5
CDR3aa: ASSIRWASNQPQH

v_gene: TRBV27
len: 13
d_gene: NA
j_gene: TRBJ2-6
CDR3aa: ASSMYSVTANVLT

v_gene: TRBV5-6
len: 11
d_gene: NA
j_gene: TRBJ2-2
CDR3aa: ASSPGVTGELF

v_gene: TRBV7-2
len: 17
d_gene: NA
j_gene: TRBJ2-6
CDR3aa: ASSLRAPGVTYGANVLT

v_gene: TRBV7-8
len: 13
d_gene: TRBD2
j_gene: TRBJ2-7
CDR3aa: ASSLLGGNDREQY

v_gene: TRBV29-1
len: 11
d_gene: TRBD1
j_gene: TRBJ1-2
CDR3aa: SVGTGGDYGYT

v_gene: TRBV20-1
len: 9
d_gene: NA
j_gene: TRBJ2-5
CDR3aa: SANTAGTQY

v_gene: TRBV6-5
len: 12
d_gene: TRBD1
j_gene: TRBJ1-2
CDR3aa: ASSYSPGTGHCT

v_gene: TRBV28
len: 9
d_gene: NA
j_gene: TRBJ1-2
CDR3aa: ASSFYREYT

v_gene: TRBV13
len: 10
d_gene: NA
j_gene: TRBJ2-7
CDR3aa: ASSLSGYEQY

v_gene: TRBV2
len: 13
d_gene: TRBD1
j_gene: TRBJ2-3
CDR3aa: ASSVDRGSTDTQY

v_gene: TRBV7-2
len: 11
d_gene: NA
j_gene: TRBJ2-7
CDR3aa: ASGPDTYYEQY

v_gene: TRBV7-9
len: 12
d_gene: NA
j_gene: TRBJ2-7
CDR3aa: ASSLRQGPYEQY

v_gene: TRBV30
len: 14
d_gene: NA
j_gene: TRBJ1-4
CDR3aa: AWSAREFATNEKLF

v_gene: TRBV3-2
len: 7
d_gene: NA
j_gene: TRBJ2-7
CDR3aa: ASSQAGY

v_gene: TRBV14
len: 12
d_gene: TRBD1
j_gene: TRBJ2-7
CDR3aa: ASSRTGTGGEQY

v_gene: TRBV9
len: 14
d_gene: TRBD2
j_gene: TRBJ2-1
CDR3aa: ASSANLAGGVNEQF